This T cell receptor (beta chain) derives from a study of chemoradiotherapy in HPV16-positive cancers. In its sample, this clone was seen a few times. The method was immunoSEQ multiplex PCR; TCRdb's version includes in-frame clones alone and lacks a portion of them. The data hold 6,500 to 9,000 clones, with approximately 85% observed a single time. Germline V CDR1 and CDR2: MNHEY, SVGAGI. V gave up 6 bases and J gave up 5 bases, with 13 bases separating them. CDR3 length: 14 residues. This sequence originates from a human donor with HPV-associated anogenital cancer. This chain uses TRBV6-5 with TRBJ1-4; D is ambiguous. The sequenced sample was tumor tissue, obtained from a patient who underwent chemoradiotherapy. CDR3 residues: CASRTWGTNEKLFF. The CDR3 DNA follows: TGTGCCAGCAGGACGTGGGGAACCAATGAAAAACTGTTTTTT.